In its sample, the clone carrying this T cell receptor (beta chain) was seen many times. The antigen is unknown. These data belong to a study of T-cell reconstitution after alpha-beta-depleted transplantation in children. Overall study findings and caveats: Counts and diversity of T cells one year after transplant came mostly from newly produced T cells. Where some patients showed high TCRbeta diversity at day 60, it came from recipient T cells and thymic progenitors that had survived. Alpha-beta T cells about two months after transplant reportedly derived from several hundred expanded graft clones.

The trim removed 5 bases at V and 4 bases at J, leaving 10 bases unmatched. This CDR3 is built from 16 residues. The V gene's germline CDR1 is DFQATT and CDR2 SNEGSKA (reference sequence). The authors prepared the TCRbeta library with unique molecular identifiers. TCRdb re-analysed the PCR reads in MiXCR, keeping a single row per CDR3 protein. The sample consists of some 180,000 distinct CDR3 sequences, around 7% of them appearing once. The sample in question was PBMCs, obtained before TCRalphabeta/CD19-depleted stem cell transplant. The chain links TRBV20-1 to TRBJ2-3, with TRBD2 matching 12 bases. The sequence was obtained from a boy aged 2 to 10 with acute lymphoblastic leukemia, due to receive a stem cell transplant. The CDR3 region is CSAPDGASGGADTQYF. The CDR3 nucleotides are TGCAGTGCTCCTGATGGGGCTAGCGGGGGGGCAGATACGCAGTATTTT.